The 31 T cell receptor beta chains reported below all come from one sample, sequenced in a study of cytomegalovirus exposure and HLA in healthy donors. PCR employed 60 Vbeta and 13 Jbeta primers. TCRdb's copy holds only in-frame clones and misses some; the assay was immunoSEQ multiplex PCR. The sample records tens of thousands of clones, 66% being singletons. Sequencing was performed on PBMCs. The receptor set was obtained from a man aged 35 to 55 in good health and CMV-seropositive.

The DNA for the CDR3 is TGCAGCGTCCAAACTCGGACAGGGGGCCGCTACGAGCAGTACTTC. Residues: CSVQTRTGGRYEQYF. The V and J genes are TRBV29-1 and TRBJ2-7, with 11 bases fitting TRBD1. The CDR3 spans 15 residues. Per the germline V gene, CDR1 is SQVTM and CDR2 is ANQGSEA. Trimming cost V 6 bases and J 3 bases; bases outside gene matches: 10.

The chain has TRBV6-1 and TRBJ1-3, with unresolved D. This CDR3 is built from 14 residues. Trimming removed 2 bases from V and 4 bases from J, with 9 bases in between. Germline V gene lookup returns CDR1 MNHNS and CDR2 SASEGT. CDR3 coding DNA: TGTGCCAGCAGTGAACGGCGAGGCGGAAACACCATATATTTT. It encodes CASSERRGGNTIYF.

This chain connects TRBV4-1 to TRBJ1-2; D gene ambiguous. The germline gives CDR1 MGHRA, CDR2 YSYEKL. Trimming took 1 base from V and 8 from J, leaving 11 bases between them. The CDR3 has 13 residues. CDR3 nucleotide sequence: TGCGCCAGCAGCCAAGTGGAGGGTAGAGGCTACACCTTC. This translates into CASSQVEGRGYTF.

The CDR3 DNA reads TGCGCCAGCAGCTTCAAGGGTCTAGCGGACTCCTACAATGAGCAGTTCTTC. It encodes CASSFKGLADSYNEQFF. V is TRBV5-1 and J is TRBJ2-1, with TRBD2 matching 7 bases. Germline V gives CDR1 SGHRS, CDR2 YFSETQ. The length of the CDR3 is 17 residues. The V gene end was trimmed by 2 bases and the J gene end by 0 bases; junction bases not matched to a gene: 8.

The chain uses TRBV30 and TRBJ1-2; 9 bases are a match to TRBD1. Germline trimming cut 3 bases from V and 8 bases from J; bases unmatched to any gene: 7. Germline CDR1 is GTSNPN and CDR2 is SVGIG (reference sequence). The length of the CDR3 is 13 residues. The CDR3 region is CAWRDTGGRGYTF. In nucleotides, the CDR3 is TGTGCCTGGAGGGACACAGGGGGCCGGGGCTACACCTTC.

This clone came up a few times. The chain has TRBV5-1 and TRBJ2-7; D is undetermined. V was shortened by 4 bases and J by 1 base, with 12 bases between the two germline ends. This CDR3 contains 14 residues. Germline values: CDR1 SGHRS, CDR2 YFSETQ. The CDR3 region is CASSPTSRSYEQYF. In DNA, the CDR3 is TGCGCCAGCAGCCCCACCTCGCGATCCTACGAGCAGTACTTC.

This clone appeared a few times. The chain joins TRBV6-6 to TRBJ1-5; 7 bases are a match to TRBD1. The CDR3 spans 14 residues. V lost 10 bases and J lost 0; bases outside the gene matches: 6. Per germline, CDR1 MNHNY and CDR2 SVGAGI (reference sequence). CDR3 nucleotide sequence: TGTGCCATCCAGACAGGGAATAGCAATCAGCCCCAGCATTTT. Translated, it gives CAIQTGNSNQPQHF.

V and J are TRBV5-1 and TRBJ2-7; 12 bases map to TRBD1. Trimming removed 4 bases from V and 2 bases from J; junction bases left unmatched: 7. Germline CDR1 SGHRS, CDR2 YFSETQ. This CDR3 has 16 residues. In nucleotides, the CDR3 is TGCGCCAGCAGCCAGAGGGGACAGGGGGCTCCCTACGAGCAGTACTTC. Its protein is CASSQRGQGAPYEQYF.

The CDR3 sequence is CASSPPGGGNQPQHF. As DNA, the CDR3 is TGTGCCAGCTCACCACCAGGGGGGGGGAATCAGCCCCAGCATTTT. The J gene is TRBJ1-5, the V gene TRBV18; a possible D gene is TRBD1 (6 bases). The CDR3 contains 15 residues. CDR1 is KGHSH and CDR2 is LQKENI in the germline V gene. With 0 bases removed from V and 4 bases from J, the gap between germline ends came to 10 bases.

This clone was seen only a few times. The rearrangement joins TRBV7-9 to TRBJ2-7, with 8 bases aligning to TRBD2. The CDR3 extends over 13 amino acids. The V gene end was trimmed by 8 bases and the J gene end by 5 bases; junction bases not matched to a gene: 8. The germline V gene has CDR1 SEHNR and CDR2 FQNEAQ (reference sequence). DNA for the CDR3: TGTGCCAGCCGACGGGGGGGCGGCGACGAGCAGTACTTC. It yields the protein CASRRGGGDEQYF.

The chain employs TRBV11-2 and TRBJ2-5, with TRBD2 matching over 8 bases. The CDR3 sequence is 15 residues long. The junction had 4 bases not matched to a gene; V was cut back by 2 bases and J by 2 bases. The germline CDR1 and CDR2 sequences are SGHAT and FQNNGV. Here the CDR3 reads CASSLMASGQETQYF. For the CDR3, the DNA is TGTGCCAGCAGCTTAATGGCTAGCGGGCAAGAGACCCAGTACTTC. Full variable domain (outside the CDR3, taken from reference TRBV11-2 and TRBJ2-5): EAGVAQSPRYKIIEKRQSVAFWCNPISGHATLYWYQQILGQGPKLLIQFQNNGVVDDSQLPKDRFSAERLKGVDSTLKIQPAKLEDSAVYLCASSLMASGQETQYFGPGTRLLVL.

V gene TRBV30 combines with J gene TRBJ1-1; D gene ambiguous. Trimming stripped 0 bases from V and 7 bases from J, with 9 bases between. CDR1 is GTSNPN, CDR2 SVGIG, per germline (reference sequence). The CDR3 is 12 amino acids. CDR3 in DNA: TGTGCCTGGAGTGTAAGGAGGGTTGAAGCTTTCTTT. Its protein product is CAWSVRRVEAFF.

The chain combines TRBV5-1 with TRBJ2-2, with D maybe TRBD2 (5 bases). This CDR3 is built from 15 residues. Germline lookup yields CDR1 SGHRS and CDR2 YFSETQ. Trimming removed 5 bases from V and 5 bases from J, with 16 bases in between. CDR3 protein: CASSTVTSDTGELFF. CDR3 bases: TGCGCCAGCAGTACCGTCACTAGTGATACCGGGGAGCTGTTTTTT.

The chain joins TRBV27 to TRBJ2-5, with TRBD2 matching 7 bases. The CDR3 is 12 residues long. The trim removed 9 bases at V and 4 bases at J, leaving 5 bases unmatched. The germline V gene has CDR1 MNHEY and CDR2 SMNVEV (reference sequence). The CDR3 DNA is TGTGCCAGTGGGGGGGGGAGAGAGACCCAGTACTTC. Its protein is CASGGGRETQYF.

The genes are TRBV5-4 and TRBJ2-7; TRBD2 is a possible D gene (5 bases). CDR1 is SGHNT, CDR2 YYREEE, per germline (reference sequence). The CDR3 is made up of 15 amino acids. V lost 4 bases, J lost 5 bases, and 19 bases lay in between. CDR3: CASSPDIGLFNEQYF. The DNA of the CDR3 is TGTGCCAGCAGCCCGGATATCGGACTTTTCAACGAGCAGTACTTC.

This clone showed up just a few times. The chain employs TRBV6-6 and TRBJ2-7, with 9 bases fitting TRBD1. This CDR3 spans 14 amino acids. Germline CDR1 reads MNHNY; CDR2 reads SVGAGI (reference sequence). V shed 6 bases and J 2 bases; nucleotides not matched to a gene: 5. CDR3 coding DNA: TGTGCCAGCAGGACCGGGACAGGGACCTACGAGCAGTACTTC. Its protein product is CASRTGTGTYEQYF.

The V call is TRBV5-1, the J call TRBJ2-7; perhaps TRBD1 as D (5 bases). The germline V gene encodes CDR1 SGHRS and CDR2 YFSETQ. Trimming took off 4 bases at V and 3 bases at J, with 8 bases between the two ends. The CDR3 runs 12 residues. The chain's CDR3 is CASSGDSYEQYF. The DNA of the CDR3 is TGCGCCAGCAGCGGAGACAGCTACGAGCAGTACTTC. Full variable domain (rest looked up from reference TRBV5-1 and TRBJ2-7): KAGVTQTPRYLIKTRGQQVTLSCSPISGHRSVSWYQQTPGQGLQFLFEYFSETQRNKGNFPGRFSGRQFSNSRSEMNVSTLELGDSALYLCASSGDSYEQYFGPGTRLTVT.

DNA for the CDR3: TGTGCCAGCAGCTTAGATCGGGGCGAGCAGTACTTC. Its translation is CASSLDRGEQYF. V is TRBV11-2 and J is TRBJ2-7; tentative D call: TRBD2 (5 bases). Per germline, CDR1 SGHAT and CDR2 FQNNGV. The CDR3 consists of 12 residues. V shed 0 bases and J shed 6 bases, with 6 bases lying between them.

The chain uses TRBV14 and TRBJ2-3; 9 bases line up with TRBD2. The ends lost 5 bases at V and 0 bases at J; junction bases unmatched: 9. Germline loops: CDR1 SGHDN, CDR2 FVKESK. The CDR3 consists of 17 residues. CDR3 coding DNA: TGTGCCAGCAGCAGACTAGCGGACAGTGCTAGCACAGATACGCAGTATTTT. As protein: CASSRLADSASTDTQYF.

This chain links TRBV6-5 with TRBJ1-2; TRBD1 is a possible D gene (6 bases). Germline assignment: CDR1 MNHEY and CDR2 SVGAGI. V was clipped by 5 bases and J by 8 bases, with 18 bases between them. The CDR3 has 14 residues. The CDR3 coding sequence is TGTGCCAGCAGTGCCGTATCGGACAGAAAAGGCTACACCTTC. Translating gives CASSAVSDRKGYTF.

This clone was found a few times. This chain links TRBV10-3 with TRBJ2-7, with 8 bases fitting TRBD1. V was pared by 3 bases and J by 2 bases, with 6 bases of the junction left unmatched. The CDR3 covers 15 residues. CDR1 is ENHRY and CDR2 is SYGVKD in the germline V gene. CDR3 protein: CAISDVDRATYEQYF. The CDR3 DNA reads TGTGCCATCAGTGATGTGGACAGGGCAACCTACGAGCAGTACTTC.

This chain links TRBV19 with TRBJ1-1; tentatively, D is TRBD1 (5 bases). The CDR3 consists of 13 residues. Germline assignment: CDR1 LNHDA and CDR2 SQIVND (reference sequence). V gave up 5 bases and J gave up 7 bases, with 14 bases separating them. The CDR3 DNA sequence: TGTGCCAGTAGTCCAGGCGGGGCTGTTGAAGCTTTCTTT. Amino acid sequence: CASSPGGAVEAFF. The variable domain in full, with the rest retrieved from reference TRBV19 and TRBJ1-1, is DGGITQSPKYLFRKEGQNVTLSCEQNLNHDAMYWYRQDPGQGLRLIYYSQIVNDFQKGDIAEGYSVSREKKESFPLTVTSAQKNPTAFYLCASSPGGAVEAFFGQGTRLTVV.

The chain has TRBV6-6 and TRBJ2-3, with 8 bases matching TRBD1. The germline V gene encodes CDR1 MNHNY and CDR2 SVGAGI (reference sequence). This CDR3 comprises 15 residues. The V segment lost 2 bases and the J segment 4 bases; nucleotides outside the gene matches: 5. The CDR3 DNA follows: TGTGCCAGCAGTTACCCACTGGACAGGGCAGATACGCAGTATTTT. Protein: CASSYPLDRADTQYF.

This clone has more than one count but fewer than ten. In DNA, the CDR3 is TGTGCCTGGAGGGGTAGCGGGAGGGGATTTCGGAATGAGCAGTTCTTC. The encoded protein is CAWRGSGRGFRNEQFF. The rearrangement joins TRBV30 to TRBJ2-1; 11 bases align to TRBD2. The CDR3 has 16 residues. The J segment lost 7 bases and the V segment lost 3 bases, leaving 11 bases of the junction unmatched. Germline CDR1 GTSNPN, CDR2 SVGIG (reference sequence).

This chain joins TRBV6-1 and TRBJ2-1, with TRBD1 matching over 11 bases. This CDR3 comprises 12 residues. In germline, CDR1 is MNHNS, CDR2 SASEGT. The junction had 4 bases not matched to a gene; V was cut back by 10 bases and J by 8 bases. The CDR3 spells CATRDRGDEQFF. The CDR3 nucleotides are TGTGCCACCCGGGACAGGGGGGATGAGCAGTTCTTC.

J is TRBJ2-1 and V is TRBV2; 7 nucleotides agree with TRBD1. CDR1 is SNHLY, CDR2 FYNNEI, per germline. This CDR3 is 13 amino acids long. V shed 7 bases, J shed 5 bases, and the junction held 5 bases outside the gene matches. CDR3 loop: CASTATGNNEQFF. CDR3 coding DNA: TGTGCCAGCACCGCGACAGGGAACAATGAGCAGTTCTTC.

In its sample, this clone was seen a few times. CDR3 nucleotides: TGTGCCAGCAGCTACGACAGGGCCGCAGATACGCAGTATTTT. Translation gives CASSYDRAADTQYF. This chain connects TRBV7-9 to TRBJ2-3, with 7 bases lining up with TRBD1. This CDR3 spans 14 amino acids. V trimming: 4 bases; J trimming: 4 bases; junction bases outside the gene matches: 5. Germline V lookup: CDR1 SEHNR, CDR2 FQNEAQ (reference sequence).

CDR3 amino acids: CASSARTGDTEAFF. CDR3 nucleotide sequence: TGTGCCAGCAGCGCTAGGACAGGGGACACTGAAGCTTTCTTT. The chain employs TRBV9 and TRBJ1-1; 9 nucleotides line up with TRBD1. With V trimmed by 3 bases and J by 3 bases, 3 bases remained unmatched. The germline V gene has CDR1 SGDLS and CDR2 YYNGEE. The length of the CDR3 is 14 residues.

The chain has TRBV9 and TRBJ1-1; 11 bases map to TRBD1. V lost 4 bases, J lost 4 bases, and 9 bases stayed unmatched. Germline CDR1 is SGDLS and CDR2 is YYNGEE. The CDR3 is 16 residues long. The CDR3 sequence is CASSKGQGVVGTEAFF. The CDR3, as DNA: TGTGCCAGCAGCAAGGGACAGGGGGTTGTCGGCACTGAAGCTTTCTTT. Based on the CDR3 plus reference TRBV9 and TRBJ1-1, the full variable domain is DSGVTQTPKHLITATGQRVTLRCSPRSGDLSVYWYQQSLDQGLQFLIQYYNGEERAKGNILERFSAQQFPDLHSELNLSSLELGDSALYFCASSKGQGVVGTEAFFGQGTRLTVV.

For this clone: The junction and the germline gene differ at one end; a read error may be behind it. The CDR3 region has the DNA TGTGCCAGCAGCGTAGGGGGCGGACACCAAGAGATCCAGTACTTC. As protein: CASSVGGGHQEIQYF. The chain has TRBV9 and TRBJ2-5, with D perhaps TRBD1 (5 bases). The CDR3 contains 15 residues. Germline assignment: CDR1 SGDLS and CDR2 YYNGEE.

CDR3 DNA: TGTGCCAGCAGCCCCCCCGGACTAGCGGGGGTGGAGACCCAGTACTTC. Protein: CASSPPGLAGVETQYF. The chain carries TRBV5-6 and TRBJ2-5, with 13 positions matching TRBD2. Germline-derived CDR1 and CDR2 are SGHDT and YYEEEE. The junction had 8 bases not matched to a gene; V was cut back by 4 bases and J by 5 bases. The CDR3 extends over 16 amino acids.